A single sample is the source of the 9 T cell receptor beta chains below, sequenced in a study of blood T cell repertoires in COVID-19. TCRdb keeps only in-frame clones here, not all; method: immunoSEQ multiplex PCR. The sample gives about 140,000 clones, 88% of which show up once; 1.5% is in the top ten. The material sequenced was peripheral blood. Every receptor here comes from a woman aged 55-75 years with acute or convalescent COVID-19.

The chain combines TRBV19 with TRBJ2-3; D gene uncertain. The CDR3 runs to 13 residues. Trimming pared 1 base from V and 1 base from J, leaving 3 bases between. The germline gives CDR1 LNHDA, CDR2 SQIVND (reference sequence). The DNA for the CDR3 is TGTGCCAGTAGTATAGGGCGCACAGATACGCAGTATTTT. Its protein product is CASSIGRTDTQYF.

This chain connects TRBV7-2 to TRBJ1-4; 7 bases are a match to TRBD1. Germline V gives CDR1 SGHTA, CDR2 FQGNSA. Trimming cost V 4 bases and J 5 bases; bases outside gene matches: 7. The CDR3 is 15 amino acids. CDR3 protein: CASSWAGGMNEKLFF. The CDR3 coding sequence is TGTGCCAGCAGCTGGGCAGGGGGGATGAATGAAAAACTGTTTTTT.

This clone occurred a few times. The chain employs TRBV7-9 and TRBJ1-1; no definite D call. This CDR3 spans 12 amino acids. Trimming cost V 7 bases and J 7 bases, with 13 bases left between them. In germline, CDR1 is SEHNR, CDR2 FQNEAQ (reference sequence). The CDR3 bases are TGTGCCAGCACCCACATGACGGGTGAAGCTTTCTTT. As protein: CASTHMTGEAFF.

The V gene is TRBV7-2, the J gene TRBJ1-5; 9 bases align to TRBD1. This CDR3 is built from 16 residues. CDR1 is SGHTA and CDR2 is FQGNSA in the germline V gene. The V gene end was trimmed by 4 bases and the J gene end by 3 bases; junction bases not matched to a gene: 7. For the CDR3, the DNA is TGTGCCAGCAGCTATCGGACAGGGGCTCCCAATCAGCCCCAGCATTTT. Protein sequence: CASSYRTGAPNQPQHF.

The chain links TRBV30 to TRBJ1-5, with D hard to call. Trimming left V 5 bases short and J 6 bases short, with 14 bases between. Germline CDR1 GTSNPN, CDR2 SVGIG (reference sequence). This CDR3 region has 13 residues. This chain's CDR3 is CAWSMRVGQPQHF. The CDR3 region has the DNA TGTGCCTGGTCGATGAGGGTCGGTCAGCCCCAGCATTTT.

The rearrangement links TRBV19 to TRBJ2-7; 9 bases line up with TRBD1. Trimming at V came to 5 bases and at J to 7 bases, leaving 6 bases not matched to a gene. From germline, CDR1 is LNHDA and CDR2 SQIVND (reference sequence). The length of the CDR3 is 13 residues. The CDR3: CASSGGTGREQYF. For the CDR3, the DNA is TGTGCCAGTAGTGGCGGGACAGGGCGGGAGCAGTACTTC. Full variable domain (rest looked up from reference TRBV19 and TRBJ2-7): DGGITQSPKYLFRKEGQNVTLSCEQNLNHDAMYWYRQDPGQGLRLIYYSQIVNDFQKGDIAEGYSVSREKKESFPLTVTSAQKNPTAFYLCASSGGTGREQYFGPGTRLTVT.

V and J are TRBV18 and TRBJ2-5, with TRBD2 matching 11 bases. This CDR3 has 17 residues. Germline CDR1 and CDR2: KGHSH and LQKENI. Trimming took 6 bases from V and 5 from J; bases not matched to a gene: 14. The CDR3 sequence: CASSPALIAGGRETQYF. The CDR3, as DNA: TGTGCCAGCTCTCCCGCTTTGATAGCGGGGGGGCGGGAGACCCAGTACTTC.

The genes are TRBV19 and TRBJ1-5; 10 nucleotides agree with TRBD1. CDR1 is LNHDA, CDR2 SQIVND, per germline (reference sequence). Trimming at V came to 7 bases and at J to 11 bases, leaving 17 bases not matched to a gene. The CDR3 extends over 16 amino acids. Written as DNA, the CDR3 is TGTGCCAGTATGACAATTGGGACAGGGGATTTATCGGCCCAGCATTTT. Its protein is CASMTIGTGDLSAQHF. The full variable domain, in which reference TRBV19 and TRBJ1-5 provide the parts outside the CDR3, is DGGITQSPKYLFRKEGQNVTLSCEQNLNHDAMYWYRQDPGQGLRLIYYSQIVNDFQKGDIAEGYSVSREKKESFPLTVTSAQKNPTAFYLCASMTIGTGDLSAQHFGDGTRLSIL.

This clone was seen more than once but under ten times. The rearrangement joins TRBV7-3 to TRBJ2-1, with 9 positions matching TRBD2. The germline CDR1 and CDR2 sequences are SGHTA and FQGTGA. V lost 4 bases, J lost 10 bases, and 8 bases stayed unmatched. The CDR3 has 14 amino acids. In DNA form, the CDR3 reads TGTGCCAGCAGCTCCACCGGGACTAGCTACGAGCAGTTCTTC. Encoded protein: CASSSTGTSYEQFF. The full variable domain, its missing parts supplied by reference TRBV7-3 and TRBJ2-1, is GAGVSQTPSNKVTEKGKYVELRCDPISGHTALYWYRQSLGQGPEFLIYFQGTGAADDSGLPNDRFFAVRPEGSVSTLKIQRTERGDSAVYLCASSSTGTSYEQFFGPGTRLTVL.